One and the same sample provided the 14 T cell receptor beta chains below, sequenced in a study of T-cell reconstitution after alpha-beta-depleted transplantation in children (dated by TCRdb to the mid-2010s). Library preparation employed PCR. Sequenced using an Illumina HiSeq 2500. Molecular barcoding was employed in the preparation of TCR libraries, with unique molecular identifiers being used to normalize TCRbeta repertoire quantification. In TCRdb, the public reads were trimmed at Q25 with fastp and aligned with MiXCR, with productive beta chains retained. Identical CDR3 proteins give one entry, which carries the most common genes and DNA. The table for this sample lists around 420,000 distinct CDR3 sequences; 15% to 20% of them were counted only once. The top ten clones comprise around 28% of the sample. This sample's treatment or condition label indicates: allogeneic hematopoietic cell transplantation with graft depleted of TCRalphabeta T cells and CD19 B cells.

The sequences come from PBMCs, mostly from graft donor cells, collected 360 days after TCRalphabeta/CD19-depleted stem cell transplant. These receptors came from a boy under two years old who had a stem cell transplant for Wiskott-Aldrich syndrome, so the T cells may come from the graft donor.

The chain carries TRBV29-1 and TRBJ2-5, with TRBD2 matching over 7 bases. The CDR3 has 14 residues. CDR1 SQVTM and CDR2 ANQGSEA come from the germline V gene. V lost 4 bases and J lost 5; bases outside the gene matches: 10. CDR3 loop: CSVARDASGETQYF. Here the CDR3 DNA reads TGCAGCGTTGCCCGGGATGCTAGCGGTGAGACCCAGTACTTC.

This clonotype was observed a handful of times. This chain joins TRBV24-1 and TRBJ2-2; D is tentatively TRBD1 or TRBD2 (5 bases each). Germline CDR1 is KGHDR and CDR2 is SFDVKD. Trimming stripped 0 bases from V and 2 bases from J, with 12 bases between. This CDR3 contains 17 residues. CDR3 nucleotide sequence: TGTGCCACCAGTGATTTGCCGGGACGGGTAAACACCGGGGAGCTGTTTTTT. It codes for CATSDLPGRVNTGELFF.

A few counts support this clonotype. V and J are TRBV6-2 or TRBV6-3 and TRBJ2-7, with 7 bases lining up with TRBD2. The junction had 4 bases not matched to a gene; V was cut back by 2 bases and J by 0 bases. The CDR3 covers 15 residues. From germline, CDR1 is MNHEY and CDR2 SVGEGT. CDR3 region: CASSYGLADSYEQYF. In DNA form, the CDR3 reads TGTGCCAGCAGTTACGGGCTAGCGGACTCCTACGAGCAGTACTTC.

To note about this clonotype: A much larger clone is a single base away; this may be a read error. J is TRBJ2-1 and V is TRBV12-3 or TRBV12-4; D may be TRBD2 (5 bases). The length of the CDR3 is 15 residues. CDR3 loop: CAISLGRGENNEQFF. The CDR3 DNA reads as TGTGCCATCAGTTTGGGTCGGGGAGAGAACAATGAGCAGTTCTTC.

This clonotype was counted a few times. The chain has TRBV4-1 and TRBJ2-5; 10 positions match TRBD1. The CDR3 is 14 residues long. With 2 bases clipped from V and 4 bases from J, the junction kept 1 base outside the gene matches. Germline loops: CDR1 MGHRA, CDR2 YSYEKL. This CDR3 reads CASSQRTGGETQYF. The CDR3, as DNA: TGCGCCAGCAGCCAAAGGACAGGGGGAGAGACCCAGTACTTC.

Only a few counts were recorded for this clonotype. This chain links TRBV12-3 or TRBV12-4 with TRBJ2-7; 8 nucleotides agree with TRBD2. The CDR3 is 15 amino acids. The V and J ends lost 5 bases and 3 bases, in that order; junction bases with no gene match: 9. CDR3 sequence: CASSNRGLVGYEQYF. For the CDR3, the DNA is TGTGCCAGCAGTAATAGGGGACTAGTTGGCTACGAGCAGTACTTC.

CDR3 DNA: TGTGCCTGGAGTGTAAGGGCCAGCCAGTACTTC. Translating it yields CAWSVRASQYF. The V gene is TRBV30, the J gene TRBJ2-7, with D uncertain. CDR1 GTSNPN and CDR2 SVGIG come from the germline V gene (reference sequence). Trimming pared 0 bases from V and 10 bases from J, leaving 10 bases between. CDR3 size: 11 residues.

CDR3 in amino acids: CASSPRDRGRGSPLHF. CDR3 in DNA: TGTGCCAGCAGCCCACGGGACAGGGGGCGAGGTTCACCCCTCCACTTT. The V gene is TRBV13, the J gene TRBJ1-6; 12 bases map to TRBD1. CDR1 is PRHDT and CDR2 is FYEKMQ in the germline V gene (reference sequence). With V trimmed by 5 bases and J by 9 bases, 8 bases remained unmatched. This CDR3 region has 16 residues.

This clonotype was counted between two and nine times. The chain has TRBV10-2 and TRBJ2-1; 7 nucleotides match TRBD2. CDR1 and CDR2 (germline): WSHSY, SAAADI. V trimming: 2 bases; J trimming: 6 bases; junction bases outside the gene matches: 7. The CDR3 length is 15 residues. The CDR3 loop reads CASSEGLVPSNEQFF. CDR3 sequence (DNA): TGCGCCAGCAGTGAGGGACTAGTTCCCTCCAATGAGCAGTTCTTC.

This clonotype was seen many times. V and J are TRBV18 and TRBJ2-5, with D perhaps matching TRBD2 (6 bases). CDR1 is KGHSH, CDR2 LQKENI, per germline. The CDR3 totals 13 residues. Trimming shortened V by 0 bases and J by 6 bases, and 8 bases separated the two germline ends. CDR3 sequence: CASSPPGGKTQYF. The CDR3 DNA sequence: TGTGCCAGCTCACCACCGGGGGGAAAGACCCAGTACTTC. Drawing the rest from reference TRBV18 and TRBJ2-5, the complete variable domain is NAGVMQNPRHLVRRRGQEARLRCSPMKGHSHVYWYRQLPEEGLKFMVYLQKENIIDESGMPKERFSAEFPKEGPSILRIQQVVRGDSAAYFCASSPPGGKTQYFGPGTRLLVL.

This clonotype was recorded a few times. The rearrangement links TRBV15 to TRBJ2-7; 9 bases line up with TRBD1. The length of the CDR3 is 14 residues. Unmatched junction bases numbered 15, after V lost 11 bases and J lost 7 bases. The germline V gene has CDR1 LNHNV and CDR2 YYDKDF (reference sequence). CDR3 sequence reads: CAPLPTGGRKEQYF. CDR3 nucleotide sequence: TGTGCCCCCCTCCCGACAGGGGGGCGGAAAGAGCAGTACTTC.

The chain employs TRBV11-2 and TRBJ2-3, with 10 positions matching TRBD2. The CDR3 has 18 amino acids. Germline CDR1 and CDR2: SGHAT and FQNNGV. The trim removed 5 bases at V and 0 bases at J, leaving 11 bases unmatched. The CDR3 sequence: CASSEWASGGTSTDTQYF. The CDR3 coding sequence is TGTGCCAGCAGCGAATGGGCTAGCGGGGGTACTAGCACAGATACGCAGTATTTT.

There are a few counts of this clonotype. The CDR3 loop reads CAVGLAGKRGTQYF. The CDR3, as DNA: TGTGCCGTAGGACTAGCGGGTAAACGGGGGACCCAGTACTTC. The chain uses TRBV12-3 or TRBV12-4 and TRBJ2-5; 11 bases are a match to TRBD2. The CDR3 is 14 amino acids. The trim removed 11 bases at V and 7 bases at J, leaving 12 bases unmatched.

This clonotype was observed a few times. V is TRBV12-3 or TRBV12-4 and J is TRBJ2-1; 8 positions match TRBD2. The CDR3 extends over 16 amino acids. V trimming: 4 bases; J trimming: 7 bases; junction bases outside the gene matches: 12. The CDR3 DNA sequence: TGTGCCAGCAGTTCTCCCCGGGGGGGGGCCCTTAATGAGCAGTTCTTC. This translates into CASSSPRGGALNEQFF.